Sequencing of this T cell receptor (beta chain) was carried out in a study of blood T cell repertoires in COVID-19. CDR3 size: 14 residues. Germline lookup yields CDR1 SGHRS and CDR2 YFSETQ. The trim removed 4 bases at V and 2 bases at J, leaving 3 bases unmatched. Sequenced by immunoSEQ multiplex PCR; TCRdb stores in-frame clones only, minus some. This table holds approximately 350,000 clones, 83% found once. The chain joins TRBV5-1 to TRBJ2-3; 8 bases align to TRBD1. Input material: PBMCs or T cells enriched from blood (not recorded which). The receptor was derived from a woman aged 45-65 years who had recovered from COVID-19. In DNA form, the CDR3 reads TGCGCCAGCAGCCCGACAGGGGCCACAGATACGCAGTATTTT. It translates to CASSPTGATDTQYF.